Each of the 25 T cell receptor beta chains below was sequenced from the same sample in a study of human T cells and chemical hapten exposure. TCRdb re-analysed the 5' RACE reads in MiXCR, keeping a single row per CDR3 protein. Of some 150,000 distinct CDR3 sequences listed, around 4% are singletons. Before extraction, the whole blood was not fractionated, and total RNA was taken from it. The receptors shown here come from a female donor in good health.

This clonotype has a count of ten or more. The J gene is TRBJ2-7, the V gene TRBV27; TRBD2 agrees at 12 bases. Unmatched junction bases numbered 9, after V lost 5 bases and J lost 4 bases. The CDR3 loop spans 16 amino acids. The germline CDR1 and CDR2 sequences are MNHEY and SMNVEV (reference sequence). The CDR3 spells CASSPATSGGAYEQYF. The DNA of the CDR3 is TGTGCCAGCAGTCCGGCGACTAGCGGGGGTGCTTACGAGCAGTACTTC.

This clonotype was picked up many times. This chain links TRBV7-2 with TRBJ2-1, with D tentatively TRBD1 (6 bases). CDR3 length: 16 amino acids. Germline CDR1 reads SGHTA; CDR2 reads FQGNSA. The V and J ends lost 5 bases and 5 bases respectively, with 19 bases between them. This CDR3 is CASSRNQGPLNNEQFF. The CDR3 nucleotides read TGTGCCAGCAGCCGAAACCAGGGGCCCCTCAACAATGAGCAGTTCTTC.

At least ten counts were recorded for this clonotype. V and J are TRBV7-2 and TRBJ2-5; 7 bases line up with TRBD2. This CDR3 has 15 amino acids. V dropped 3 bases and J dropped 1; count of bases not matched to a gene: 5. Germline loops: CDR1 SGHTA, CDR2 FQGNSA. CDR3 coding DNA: TGTGCCAGCAGCTTTCAGCGGGGTAGCCAAGAGACCCAGTACTTC. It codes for CASSFQRGSQETQYF.

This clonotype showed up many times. The CDR3 sequence: CASRGAGPVTDTQYF. CDR3 DNA: TGCGCCAGCAGGGGGGCGGGACCTGTGACAGATACGCAGTATTTT. The V gene is TRBV10-2, the J gene TRBJ2-3; possibly TRBD1 or TRBD2 for D (6 bases each). The germline gives CDR1 WSHSY, CDR2 SAAADI. The CDR3 has 15 amino acids. V was shortened by 6 bases and J by 3 bases, with 16 bases between the two germline ends.

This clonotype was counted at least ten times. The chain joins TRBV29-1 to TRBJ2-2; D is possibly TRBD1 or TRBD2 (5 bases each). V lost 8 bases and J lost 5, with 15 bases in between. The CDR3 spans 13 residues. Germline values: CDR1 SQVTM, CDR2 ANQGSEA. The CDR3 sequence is CSIKPGPTGELFF. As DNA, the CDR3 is TGCAGCATAAAACCGGGGCCAACCGGGGAGCTGTTTTTT.

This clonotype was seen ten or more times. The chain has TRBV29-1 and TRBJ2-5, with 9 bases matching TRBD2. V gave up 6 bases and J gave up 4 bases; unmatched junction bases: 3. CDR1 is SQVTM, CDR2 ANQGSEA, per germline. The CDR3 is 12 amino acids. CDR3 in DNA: TGCAGCGTATCGACTAGCGGAGAGACCCAGTACTTC. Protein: CSVSTSGETQYF.

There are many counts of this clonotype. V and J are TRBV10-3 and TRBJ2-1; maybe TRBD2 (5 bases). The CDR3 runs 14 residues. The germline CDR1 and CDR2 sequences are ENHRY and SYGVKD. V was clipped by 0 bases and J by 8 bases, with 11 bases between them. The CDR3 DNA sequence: TGTGCCATCAGTGAGTCGATTCCCGGGGATGAGCAGTTCTTC. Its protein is CAISESIPGDEQFF.

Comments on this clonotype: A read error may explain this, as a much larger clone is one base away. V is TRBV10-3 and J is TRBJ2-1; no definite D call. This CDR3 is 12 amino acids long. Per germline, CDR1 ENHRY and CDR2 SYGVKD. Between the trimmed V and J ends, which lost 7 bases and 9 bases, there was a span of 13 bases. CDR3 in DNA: TGTGCCATCACTGATGGGTATCGTGAGCAGTTCTTC. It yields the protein CAITDGYREQFF.

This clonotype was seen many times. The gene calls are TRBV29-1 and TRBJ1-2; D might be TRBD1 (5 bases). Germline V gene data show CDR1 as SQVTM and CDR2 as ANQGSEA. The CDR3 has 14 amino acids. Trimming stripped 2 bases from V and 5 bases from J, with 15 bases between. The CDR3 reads CSVERGVSLYGYTF. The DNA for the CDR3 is TGCAGCGTTGAACGAGGGGTCTCTCTGTATGGCTACACCTTC. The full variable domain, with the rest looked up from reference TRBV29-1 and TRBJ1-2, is SAVISQKPSRDICQRGTSLTIQCQVDSQVTMMFWYRQQPGQSLTLIATANQGSEATYESGFVIDKFPISRPNLTFSTLTVSNMSPEDSSIYLCSVERGVSLYGYTFGSGTRLTVV.

The CDR3 loop reads CASSHPLTGWTDTQYF. The CDR3 DNA reads TGCGCCAGCAGTCATCCCCTGACAGGATGGACAGATACGCAGTATTTT. The J gene is TRBJ2-3, the V gene TRBV23-1; D might be TRBD1 (6 bases). TRBV23-1 belongs to the ORF category, with a function that is uncertain. This CDR3 is built from 16 residues. Trimming left V 3 bases short and J 3 bases short, with 16 bases between.

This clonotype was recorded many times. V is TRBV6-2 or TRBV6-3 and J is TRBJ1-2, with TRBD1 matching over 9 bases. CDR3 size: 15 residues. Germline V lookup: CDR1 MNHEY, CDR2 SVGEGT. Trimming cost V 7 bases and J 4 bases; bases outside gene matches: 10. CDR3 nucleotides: TGTGCCAGCATCCCTGGGACAGGGCGATCCTATGGCTACACCTTC. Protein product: CASIPGTGRSYGYTF.

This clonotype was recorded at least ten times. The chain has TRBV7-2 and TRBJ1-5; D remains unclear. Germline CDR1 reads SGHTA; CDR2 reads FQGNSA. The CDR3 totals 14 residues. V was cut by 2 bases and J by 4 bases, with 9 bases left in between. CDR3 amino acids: CASSLIEINQPQHF. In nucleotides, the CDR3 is TGTGCCAGCAGCTTAATCGAGATTAATCAGCCCCAGCATTTT.

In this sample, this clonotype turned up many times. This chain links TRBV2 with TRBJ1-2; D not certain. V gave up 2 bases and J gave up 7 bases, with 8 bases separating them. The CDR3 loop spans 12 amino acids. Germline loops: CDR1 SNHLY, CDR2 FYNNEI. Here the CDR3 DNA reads TGTGCCAGCAGTGAAAGTGGGCCTGGCTACACCTTC. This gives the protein CASSESGPGYTF.

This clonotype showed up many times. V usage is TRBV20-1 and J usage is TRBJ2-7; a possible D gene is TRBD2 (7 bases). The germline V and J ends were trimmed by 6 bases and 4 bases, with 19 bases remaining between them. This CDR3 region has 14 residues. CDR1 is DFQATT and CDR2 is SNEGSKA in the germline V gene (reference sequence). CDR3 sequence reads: CSASRRGGAYEQYF. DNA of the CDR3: TGCAGTGCCTCCCGACGCGGGGGCGCGTACGAGCAGTACTTC.

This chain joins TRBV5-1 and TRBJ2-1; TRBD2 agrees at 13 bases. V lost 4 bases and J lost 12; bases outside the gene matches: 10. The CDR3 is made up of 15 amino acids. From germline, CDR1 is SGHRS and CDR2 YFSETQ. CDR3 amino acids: CASSATGTSGEVQFF. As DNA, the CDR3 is TGCGCCAGCAGCGCCACCGGGACTAGCGGGGAGGTGCAGTTCTTC.

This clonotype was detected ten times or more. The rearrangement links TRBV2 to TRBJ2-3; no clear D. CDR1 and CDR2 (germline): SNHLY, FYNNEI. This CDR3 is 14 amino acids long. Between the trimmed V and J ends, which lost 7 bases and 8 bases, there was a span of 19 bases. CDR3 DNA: TGTGCCAGCAATAGGTATGGACCACCCGTTACGCAGTATTTT. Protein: CASNRYGPPVTQYF. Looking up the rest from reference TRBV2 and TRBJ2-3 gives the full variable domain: EPEVTQTPSHQVTQMGQEVILRCVPISNHLYFYWYRQILGQKVEFLVSFYNNEISEKSEIFDDQFSVERPDGSNFTLKIRSTKLEDSAMYFCASNRYGPPVTQYFGPGTRLTVL.

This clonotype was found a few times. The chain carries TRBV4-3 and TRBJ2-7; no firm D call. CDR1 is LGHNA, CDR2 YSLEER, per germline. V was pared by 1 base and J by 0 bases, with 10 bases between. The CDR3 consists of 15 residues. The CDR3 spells CASSQVEGISYEQYF. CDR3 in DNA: TGCGCCAGCAGCCAAGTGGAAGGGATCTCCTACGAGCAGTACTTC.

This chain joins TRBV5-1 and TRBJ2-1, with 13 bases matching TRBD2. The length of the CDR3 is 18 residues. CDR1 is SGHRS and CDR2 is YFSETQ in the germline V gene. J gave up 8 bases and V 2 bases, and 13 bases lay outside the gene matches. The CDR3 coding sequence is TGCGCCAGCAGCTTTGCTTCGACTAGCGGGGGGAGGGTTGATGAGCAGTTCTTC. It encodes CASSFASTSGGRVDEQFF.

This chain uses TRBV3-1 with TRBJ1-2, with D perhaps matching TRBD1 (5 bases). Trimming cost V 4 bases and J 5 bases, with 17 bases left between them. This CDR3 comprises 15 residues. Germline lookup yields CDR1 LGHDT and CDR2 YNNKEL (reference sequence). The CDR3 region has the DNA TGTGCCAGCAGCCCTGCTCAGGCGGGGGGTTATGGCTACACCTTC. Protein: CASSPAQAGGYGYTF.

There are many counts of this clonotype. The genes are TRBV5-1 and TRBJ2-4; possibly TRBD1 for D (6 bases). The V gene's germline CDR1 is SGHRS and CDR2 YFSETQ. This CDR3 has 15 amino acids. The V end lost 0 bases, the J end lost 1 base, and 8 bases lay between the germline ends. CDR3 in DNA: TGCGCCAGCAGCTTGGGACAGGCGGCCAAAAACATTCAGTACTTC. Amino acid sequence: CASSLGQAAKNIQYF.

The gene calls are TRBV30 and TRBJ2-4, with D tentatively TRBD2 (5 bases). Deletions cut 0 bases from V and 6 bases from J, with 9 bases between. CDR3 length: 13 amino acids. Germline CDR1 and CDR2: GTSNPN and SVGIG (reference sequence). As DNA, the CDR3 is TGTGCCTGGAGTGTAAAGGCGGGAAACATTCAGTACTTC. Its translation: CAWSVKAGNIQYF.

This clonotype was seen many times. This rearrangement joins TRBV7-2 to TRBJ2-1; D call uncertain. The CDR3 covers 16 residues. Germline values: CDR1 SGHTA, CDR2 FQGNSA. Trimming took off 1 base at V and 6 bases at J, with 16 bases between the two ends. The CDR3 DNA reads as TGTGCCAGCAGCTTAGTCGTAGGGTCAGGTGGCAATGAGCAGTTCTTC. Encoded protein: CASSLVVGSGGNEQFF.

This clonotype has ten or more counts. The CDR3 loop is CASSLESTGVTGELFF. DNA of the CDR3: TGCGCCAGCAGCTTGGAATCTACGGGGGTTACCGGGGAGCTGTTTTTT. The V and J genes are TRBV5-1 and TRBJ2-2; D possibly corresponds to TRBD2 (6 bases). Germline V gene lookup returns CDR1 SGHRS and CDR2 YFSETQ. CDR3 size: 16 residues. The V end was cut by 0 bases, the J end by 5 bases, with 14 bases between.

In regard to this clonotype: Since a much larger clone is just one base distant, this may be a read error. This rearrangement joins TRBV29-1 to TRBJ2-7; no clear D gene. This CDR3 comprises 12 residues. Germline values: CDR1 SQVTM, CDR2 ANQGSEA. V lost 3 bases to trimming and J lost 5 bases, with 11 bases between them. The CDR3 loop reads CSVELTGDEQYF. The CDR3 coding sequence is TGCAGCGTTGAGCTCACTGGCGACGAGCAGTACTTC.

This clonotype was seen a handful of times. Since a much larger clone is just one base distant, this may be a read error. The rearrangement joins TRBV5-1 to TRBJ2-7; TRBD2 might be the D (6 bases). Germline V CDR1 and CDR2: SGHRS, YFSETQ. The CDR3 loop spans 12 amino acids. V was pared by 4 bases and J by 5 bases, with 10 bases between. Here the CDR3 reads CASSGGTDEQYF. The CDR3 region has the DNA TGCGCCAGCAGCGGAGGGACCGACGAGCAGTACTTC.